Detailed here is one T cell receptor beta chain. A read error may account for a junction end that differs from germline. The CDR3 is made up of 13 amino acids. The germline V gene has CDR1 SGHDN and CDR2 FVKESK. This record belongs to a study of T cell changes during pregnancy in multiple sclerosis. Data came from immunoSEQ multiplex PCR; TCRdb stores just in-frame clones and leaves some out. The table has 85,000 to 100,000 clones, around 92% seen once; the top ten hold over 2%. This receptor was obtained from a female donor with multiple sclerosis, enrolled in a pregnancy study. V is TRBV14 and J is TRBJ1-2, with D uncertain. The material sequenced was peripheral blood, taken in the first trimester of pregnancy. The CDR3 spells CASSPLERGRTAF. In DNA, the CDR3 is TGTGCCAGCAGCCCTCTGGAGAGAGGTAGAACTGCCTTC. Variable domain in full (rest from reference TRBV14 and TRBJ1-2): EAGVTQFPSHSVIEKGQTVTLRCDPISGHDNLYWYRRVMGKEIKFLLHFVKESKQDESGMPNNRFLAERTGGTYSTLKVQPAELEDSGVYFCASSPLERGRTAFGSGTRLTVV.